Listed here are 23 T cell receptor beta chains from one sample, sequenced in a study of blood T cell repertoires in COVID-19. Profiled with immunoSEQ multiplex PCR; TCRdb holds only in-frame clones, not every one. The table shows roughly 230,000 clones, with roughly nine tenths occurring only once. The specimen was peripheral blood. The receptors originated from a woman between 40 and 55 years old who had recovered from COVID-19.

This chain joins TRBV3-1 (or the pseudogene TRBV3-2) and TRBJ2-2; possibly TRBD1 for D (6 bases). In germline, CDR1 is LGHDT, CDR2 YNNKEL (reference sequence). This CDR3 comprises 17 residues. V gave up 4 bases and J gave up 2 bases, with 17 bases separating them. CDR3 coding DNA: TGTGCCAGCAGCCGTCCAACAGGGTTCGGCAACACCGGGGAGCTGTTTTTT. It translates to CASSRPTGFGNTGELFF.

This chain joins TRBV5-6 and TRBJ1-6; the D is unclear. The V end was cut by 2 bases, the J end by 10 bases, with 16 bases between. The CDR3 spans 15 residues. Per germline, CDR1 SGHDT and CDR2 YYEEEE. CDR3 region: CASSFRLGPGSPLHF. The CDR3 DNA reads as TGTGCCAGCAGCTTCCGTCTAGGTCCTGGGTCACCCCTCCACTTT.

The chain recombines TRBV11-1 with TRBJ2-5; D perhaps matches TRBD1 (6 bases). The CDR3 is 15 amino acids. Trimming shortened V by 1 base and J by 4 bases, and 13 bases separated the two germline ends. Germline V gene lookup returns CDR1 SGHAT and CDR2 FQDESV (reference sequence). This CDR3 reads CASSLGRGGGETQYF. The CDR3 coding sequence is TGTGCCAGCAGCTTAGGCAGGGGTGGAGGAGAGACCCAGTACTTC.

This chain uses TRBV10-3 with TRBJ1-2; D gene uncertain. The germline V gene has CDR1 ENHRY and CDR2 SYGVKD. The CDR3 is made up of 13 amino acids. Trimming pared 0 bases from V and 4 bases from J, leaving 6 bases between. The CDR3 spells CAISESYSYGYTF. CDR3 sequence (DNA): TGTGCCATCAGTGAGTCGTATAGCTATGGCTACACCTTC.

The rearrangement links TRBV15 to TRBJ2-5; D is undetermined. V was clipped by 0 bases and J by 4 bases, with 15 bases between them. CDR1 is LNHNV, CDR2 YYDKDF, per germline (reference sequence). This CDR3 region has 16 residues. The CDR3 DNA follows: TGTGCCACCAGCAGAGAATTTATCAGCGCCCGAGAGACCCAGTACTTC. Its protein is CATSREFISARETQYF.

The chain has TRBV18 and TRBJ1-2; TRBD1 agrees at 7 bases. This CDR3 region has 13 residues. The junction had 3 bases not matched to a gene; V was cut back by 3 bases and J by 5 bases. Germline CDR1 and CDR2: KGHSH and LQKENI. DNA of the CDR3: TGTGCCAGCTCACCCGACAGGGAATATGGCTACACCTTC. Translated, it gives CASSPDREYGYTF.

The J gene is TRBJ1-6, the V gene TRBV28; possibly TRBD1 for D (5 bases). V was shortened by 7 bases and J by 1 base, with 17 bases between the two germline ends. Germline V gene data show CDR1 as MDHEN and CDR2 as SYDVKM. The length of the CDR3 is 17 residues. In DNA form, the CDR3 reads TGTGCCAGCATCGCCCACGGGGGGGGATCCTATAATTCACCCCTCCACTTT. Protein sequence: CASIAHGGGSYNSPLHF.

The chain carries TRBV5-1 and TRBJ1-4; tentative D call: TRBD1 (5 bases). The ends were cut back, 1 base at V and 6 bases at J, with 10 bases in the middle. Germline values: CDR1 SGHRS, CDR2 YFSETQ. The CDR3 spans 14 residues. CDR3 DNA sequence: TGCGCCAGCAGCTTGAGGAGGGGTGATGAAAAACTGTTTTTT. Its protein product is CASSLRRGDEKLFF. Using reference TRBV5-1 and TRBJ1-4 for the parts outside the CDR3, the full variable domain is KAGVTQTPRYLIKTRGQQVTLSCSPISGHRSVSWYQQTPGQGLQFLFEYFSETQRNKGNFPGRFSGRQFSNSRSEMNVSTLELGDSALYLCASSLRRGDEKLFFGSGTQLSVL.

The chain recombines TRBV30 with TRBJ2-7; the D gene is possibly TRBD2 (6 bases). CDR3 size: 12 residues. CDR1 and CDR2 (germline): GTSNPN, SVGIG (reference sequence). V was clipped by 4 bases and J by 5 bases, with 12 bases between them. CDR3 in amino acids: CAWTRTGDEQYF. Written as DNA, the CDR3 is TGTGCCTGGACCAGAACGGGGGACGAGCAGTACTTC.

The gene calls are TRBV7-3 and TRBJ1-2; TRBD1 aligns across 7 bases. CDR1 and CDR2 (germline): SGHTA, FQGTGA. This CDR3 is 14 amino acids long. Losses at the gene ends were 1 base for V and 14 bases for J; bases not matched to a gene: 13. The CDR3 DNA follows: TGTGCCAGCAGCTTAATGGCGGGACAGACTCCTTTGACCTTC. This gives the protein CASSLMAGQTPLTF.

The chain couples TRBV6-6 to TRBJ2-7; 10 bases are a match to TRBD1. This CDR3 has 13 residues. The germline CDR1 and CDR2 sequences are MNHNY and SVGAGI (reference sequence). V shed 4 bases, J shed 6 bases, and the junction held 3 bases outside the gene matches. The CDR3 DNA reads TGTGCCAGCAGTTGGACAGGGGGACTCGAGCAGTACTTC. It specifies CASSWTGGLEQYF.

V gene TRBV24-1 combines with J gene TRBJ2-5, with D perhaps matching TRBD1 (5 bases). Between the trimmed V and J ends, which lost 8 bases and 5 bases, there was a span of 11 bases. Germline V gene sequence: CDR1 KGHDR, CDR2 SFDVKD. This CDR3 contains 12 residues. The CDR3 loop is CATTDSTETQYF. For the CDR3, the DNA is TGTGCCACCACCGACAGCACCGAGACCCAGTACTTC.

The rearrangement uses TRBV4-1 and TRBJ2-3; 9 bases fit TRBD2. J was trimmed by 0 bases and V by 5 bases; bases with no gene match: 3. The CDR3 is made up of 15 amino acids. CDR1 is MGHRA and CDR2 is YSYEKL in the germline V gene. CDR3 sequence (DNA): TGCGCCAGCAGCGGACTAGCGCTTAGCACAGATACGCAGTATTTT. Translating it yields CASSGLALSTDTQYF.

V gene TRBV19 combines with J gene TRBJ2-6; perhaps TRBD2 as D (5 bases). Trimming shortened V by 7 bases and J by 1 base, and 8 bases separated the two germline ends. The CDR3 has 14 residues. Looked up from germline, CDR1 is LNHDA and CDR2 is SQIVND (reference sequence). The CDR3 DNA is TGTGCCAGTACCGGGATGTCTGGGGCCAACGTCCTGACTTTC. Its protein product is CASTGMSGANVLTF.

This clone was recorded once. The chain couples TRBV3-1 (or the pseudogene TRBV3-2) to TRBJ2-3, with TRBD2 identical over 14 bases. The CDR3 consists of 17 residues. Germline V gene lookup returns CDR1 LGHDT and CDR2 YNNKEL (reference sequence). Losses at the gene ends were 2 bases for V and 3 bases for J; bases not matched to a gene: 4. The CDR3 loop reads CASSQSGLAGGTDTQYF. In DNA, the CDR3 is TGTGCCAGCAGCCAATCAGGACTAGCGGGGGGAACAGATACGCAGTATTTT.

This sequence joins TRBV5-1 and TRBJ2-3; TRBD2 agrees at 7 bases. Per germline, CDR1 SGHRS and CDR2 YFSETQ. This CDR3 comprises 15 residues. V lost 5 bases, J lost 3 bases, and 9 bases stayed unmatched. DNA for the CDR3: TGCGCCAGCAGGACTGGGACTACCACTACAGATACGCAGTATTTT. Translating it yields CASRTGTTTTDTQYF.

The V and J genes are TRBV5-1 and TRBJ1-6, with D perhaps TRBD1 (6 bases). CDR3 size: 16 residues. Germline assignment: CDR1 SGHRS and CDR2 YFSETQ. The germline V and J ends were trimmed by 4 bases and 0 bases, with 11 bases remaining between them. CDR3 nucleotide sequence: TGCGCCAGCAGCAAGGAACAGGGCTCCTATAATTCACCCCTCCACTTT. This translates into CASSKEQGSYNSPLHF.

This rearrangement joins TRBV5-4 to TRBJ1-6; no firm D call. The CDR3 extends over 12 amino acids. V was clipped by 2 bases and J by 10 bases, with 7 bases between them. Germline V lookup: CDR1 SGHNT, CDR2 YYREEE (reference sequence). CDR3 residues: CASSFEASPLHF. The CDR3 DNA is TGTGCCAGCAGCTTTGAGGCATCACCCCTCCACTTT.

This chain connects TRBV7-2 to TRBJ2-6, with D uncertain. Germline CDR1 reads SGHTA; CDR2 reads FQGNSA. The length of the CDR3 is 15 residues. Trimming stripped 5 bases from V and 1 base from J, with 9 bases between. The CDR3 here is CASSQLWSGANVLTF. In DNA form, the CDR3 reads TGTGCCAGCAGCCAGTTATGGTCTGGGGCCAACGTCCTGACTTTC.

The V and J genes are TRBV3-1 (or the pseudogene TRBV3-2) and TRBJ2-7; tentatively, D is TRBD1 (5 bases). The CDR3 is made up of 12 amino acids. The V gene's germline CDR1 is LGHDT and CDR2 YNNKEL (reference sequence). The V end was cut by 1 base, the J end by 6 bases, with 7 bases between. The CDR3 sequence is CASSQARVEQYF. DNA of the CDR3: TGTGCCAGCAGCCAAGCCAGGGTCGAGCAGTACTTC.

This clone is a singleton in its sample. The chain has TRBV13 and TRBJ2-6; possibly TRBD1 for D (5 bases). There are 18 residues in the CDR3. Trimming left V 5 bases short and J 0 bases short, with 17 bases between. Looked up from germline, CDR1 is PRHDT and CDR2 is FYEKMQ (reference sequence). The CDR3 DNA is TGTGCCAGCAGCCCTAATCAGGGTGATGGCTCTGGGGCCAACGTCCTGACTTTC. It yields the protein CASSPNQGDGSGANVLTF.

This clone was observed a single time. CDR3 residues: CASSSDRAGNTEAFF. The CDR3 nucleotides read TGTGCCAGCAGTTCAGACAGGGCCGGGAACACTGAAGCTTTCTTT. The chain is built from TRBV6-5 and TRBJ1-1, with 7 bases matching TRBD1. Losses at the gene ends were 4 bases for V and 1 base for J; bases not matched to a gene: 6. Germline CDR1 is MNHEY and CDR2 is SVGAGI. The CDR3 contains 15 residues.

This clone has more than one count but fewer than ten. This rearrangement joins TRBV7-7 to TRBJ2-1; a weak D match, TRBD2 (5 bases). The CDR3 is made up of 16 amino acids. Per the germline V gene, CDR1 is SSHAT and CDR2 is FNYEAQ (reference sequence). Trimming took 2 bases from V and 0 from J, leaving 11 bases between them. CDR3 coding DNA: TGTGCCAGCAGCTTAACCGAGCGGAGCTCCTACAATGAGCAGTTCTTC. Residues: CASSLTERSSYNEQFF. Based on the CDR3 plus reference TRBV7-7 and TRBJ2-1, the full variable domain is GAGVSQSPRYKVTKRGQDVTLRCDPISSHATLYWYQQALGQGPEFLTYFNYEAQPDKSGLPSDRFSAERPEGSISTLTIQRTEQRDSAMYRCASSLTERSSYNEQFFGPGTRLTVL.